This TCR beta chain derives from a study of human T cells and chemical hapten exposure. General observations from the study: The count of PT1 expanded TCRs correlated positively with patch test score.

Time point noted: patch test 1, 2 weeks after DPC sensitization. Regarding treatment: therapeutic diphenylcyclopropenone sensitization with weekly scalp DPC. Details on this clonotype: Antigen unknown.

In TCRdb, the RACE reads were re-called with MiXCR into one record per CDR3 protein. The repertoire holds roughly 200,000 distinct CDR3 sequences, with about 20% as singletons. The source of this sequence is a woman in her forties or fifties with alopecia areata. Some clones in this sample may be carry-over from other donors' samples. The source was whole blood, collected in connection with sensitization to the hapten diphenylcyclopropenone (DPC).

DNA for the CDR3: TGTGCCAGCAGGCCGGGGGCTCTTAATACGCAGTATTTT. Residues: CASRPGALNTQYF. The chain links TRBV11-1 to TRBJ2-3; D possibly uses TRBD1 or TRBD2 (6 bases each). The V and J ends lost 6 bases and 7 bases respectively, with 14 bases between them. Germline lookup yields CDR1 SGHAT and CDR2 FQDESV (reference sequence). This CDR3 region has 13 residues.